The clone carrying this TCR beta chain was seen more than once but under ten times. What it binds is not known. The sample belongs to a study of blood T cells in healthy people across ages. Broader study findings: Older age went with lower TCR beta diversity per million T cells, in a roughly linear way.

Primers used in a second PCR of roughly 7 to 11 cycles were a sample-barcoded 5' primer and a J-beta primer mix. A single record per CDR3 protein comes from TCRdb applying MiXCR to the 5' RACE reads. The table has 1.5 million to 2 million distinct CDR3 sequences, 49% seen once; the top ten hold over 2%. CDR3 size: 16 residues. V trimming: 6 bases; J trimming: 3 bases; junction bases outside the gene matches: 8. Germline V lookup: CDR1 LGHNA, CDR2 YSLEER. The receptor's source is a woman between 35 and 50 years old in good health. What was sequenced was blood. This chain joins TRBV4-3 and TRBJ2-6, with TRBD1 matching over 7 bases. In DNA, the CDR3 is TGCGCCAGCAGTAACGACAGGGTAGATGGGGCCAACGTCCTGACTTTC. This codes for CASSNDRVDGANVLTF.